This TCR beta chain was observed in a study of blood T cell repertoires in COVID-19. For the study at large: The samples span acute and convalescent COVID-19 from the United States, Italy and Spain.

Donors were grouped by their self-reported clinical history. Exposed participants came across a COVID-19 case within 2 weeks before study entry. The method was immunoSEQ multiplex PCR; TCRdb's version includes in-frame clones alone and lacks a portion of them. This sample has 200,000 to 250,000 clones, with over 75% found just once. The V end lost 4 bases, the J end lost 4 bases, and 17 bases lay between the germline ends. The CDR3 loop spans 16 amino acids. Looked up from germline, CDR1 is MGHRA and CDR2 is YSYEKL. The source of this sequence is a woman in her 30s who had been exposed to COVID-19. J is TRBJ1-3 and V is TRBV4-1; the D is unclear. Material for sequencing was PBMCs or T cells enriched from blood (not recorded which). CDR3 nucleotides: TGCGCCAGCAGCCCCCTACTGAGGGAACGGGGAAACACCATATATTTT. Its protein product is CASSPLLRERGNTIYF.